This record looks at one TCR beta chain sequence and its context. Its antigen is not known. This CDR3 contains 12 residues. Deletions cut 6 bases from V and 1 base from J, with 6 bases between. Per the germline V gene, CDR1 is SGHVS and CDR2 is FNYEAQ. This sample is part of a study of OX40 agonist ivuxolimab in advanced cancers. Study conclusions and caveats: At 0.1 to 3.0 mg/kg, clonal expansion of CD4+ and CD8+ blood T cells had occurred by week 6. CD8+ T cells averaged more expanded clones than CD4+.

Repertoires were generated with immunoSEQ multiplex PCR, while TCRdb's copy carries only in-frame clones and drops some. The sample records about 61,000 clones, about 90% being singletons. The material was CD4+ or CD8+ T cells sorted from blood, obtained in a trial of the OX40 agonist ivuxolimab. The sequence was obtained from an adult with an advanced solid tumor such as melanoma, head and neck, liver or kidney cancer. The V gene is TRBV7-6, the J gene TRBJ2-5; the D is unclear. The CDR3 reads CASSPTQETQYF. CDR3 DNA: TGTGCCAGCAGTCCGACCCAAGAGACCCAGTACTTC.